This T cell receptor (beta chain) emerged from a study of T cell responses to AZD1222 COVID-19 vaccine. Study-wide background: Second doses at about 4 or about 12 weeks were pooled.

Produced via immunoSEQ multiplex PCR; TCRdb's table is partial and in-frame only. This sample carries some 71,000 clones, roughly 84% of them seen once, and the ten largest clones take about 9.4%. The CDR3 runs to 15 residues. In germline, CDR1 is MDHEN, CDR2 SYDVKM. Trimming took 4 bases from V and 5 from J; bases not matched to a gene: 5. The sample consisted of peripheral blood, taken on day 0 of AZD1222 vaccination. This TCR came from an adult in good health. This sequence joins TRBV28 and TRBJ1-5; 10 bases agree with TRBD1. The CDR3 loop reads CASSSLGTGDQPQHF. CDR3 DNA sequence: TGTGCCAGCAGTTCCCTCGGGACAGGGGATCAGCCCCAGCATTTT.